This is a list of T cell receptor beta chains from one sample in a study of blood T cell repertoires in COVID-19. Measured with immunoSEQ multiplex PCR; TCRdb has only the in-frame clones, and not every one. This table has about 89,000 clones, roughly 87% appearing once. Source material: peripheral blood. The receptors stem from a male donor with acute or convalescent COVID-19. The CDR3 runs from the conserved cysteine through the conserved F or W. A D gene is named only where the DNA matches it firmly. Size tells how often a clone was seen (once, few, many) or the class of an expanded clone, and some rows leave it out.

abundance: NA; d_gene: NA; v_gene: TRBV30; j_gene: TRBJ2-5; CDR3nt: TGTGCCTGGATGCACAGGCGGGAGACCCAGTACTTC; CDR3aa: CAWMHRRETQYF
abundance: NA; d_gene: NA; v_gene: TRBV15; j_gene: TRBJ2-7; CDR3nt: TGTGCCACCAGCAGGGACATAGACTCCTACGAGCAGTACTTC; CDR3aa: CATSRDIDSYEQYF
abundance: NA; d_gene: TRBD1; v_gene: TRBV24-1; j_gene: TRBJ1-3; CDR3nt: TGTGCCACCAGTGCCAGGGGGGCACCAGGGGGGGGAAACACCATATATTTT; CDR3aa: CATSARGAPGGGNTIYF
abundance: NA; d_gene: NA; v_gene: TRBV7-9; j_gene: TRBJ1-2; CDR3nt: TGTGCCAGCAGCCCTACAGAGGGCGGCTATGGCTACACCTTC; CDR3aa: CASSPTEGGYGYTF
abundance: NA; d_gene: NA; v_gene: TRBV5-4; j_gene: TRBJ2-7; CDR3nt: TGTGCCAGCAGCCCTACCCCCGGGACTGAAAGCTCCTACGAGCAGTACTTC; CDR3aa: CASSPTPGTESSYEQYF
abundance: NA; d_gene: TRBD1; v_gene: TRBV12-3/TRBV12-4; j_gene: TRBJ2-5; CDR3nt: TGTGCCAGCAGCTTCGGACAGGCGGAGACCCAGTACTTC; CDR3aa: CASSFGQAETQYF
abundance: NA; d_gene: TRBD2; v_gene: TRBV7-2; j_gene: TRBJ2-2; CDR3nt: TGTGCCAGCAGCTTAGATAGCGGGGGAATGGGAACCGGGGAGCTGTTTTTT; CDR3aa: CASSLDSGGMGTGELFF
abundance: NA; d_gene: TRBD1; v_gene: TRBV19; j_gene: TRBJ1-5; CDR3nt: TGTGCCGCCGCCGGGACAGCACCCAATCAGCCCCAGCATTTT; CDR3aa: CAAAGTAPNQPQHF
abundance: NA; d_gene: TRBD1; v_gene: TRBV24-1; j_gene: TRBJ1-5; CDR3nt: TGTGCCACCAGTGACCCCGGGACAGGGGACAATCAGCCCCAGCATTTT; CDR3aa: CATSDPGTGDNQPQHF
abundance: NA; d_gene: NA; v_gene: TRBV2; j_gene: TRBJ1-5; CDR3nt: TGTGCCAGCCTGGGGAGGGGCGGACAGCCCCAGCATTTT; CDR3aa: CASLGRGGQPQHF
abundance: NA; d_gene: TRBD1; v_gene: TRBV19; j_gene: TRBJ2-7; CDR3nt: TGTGCCAGTAGTCGGACAGGGGGGTACGAGCAGTACTTC; CDR3aa: CASSRTGGYEQYF
abundance: NA; d_gene: NA; v_gene: TRBV6-5; j_gene: TRBJ2-7; CDR3nt: TGTGCCAGCAGTTACGAGGACTCCCCCTATTACGAGCAGTACTTC; CDR3aa: CASSYEDSPYYEQYF
abundance: NA; d_gene: TRBD1; v_gene: TRBV28; j_gene: TRBJ1-2; CDR3nt: TGTGCCAGCACTTATCGGGCAGGGGGCGGCTACACCTTC; CDR3aa: CASTYRAGGGYTF
abundance: NA; d_gene: NA; v_gene: TRBV14; j_gene: TRBJ2-7; CDR3nt: TGTGCCAGCAGCCAAGGGGGCACTACGGAGCAGTACTTC; CDR3aa: CASSQGGTTEQYF
abundance: NA; d_gene: NA; v_gene: TRBV5-1; j_gene: TRBJ1-2; CDR3nt: TGCGCCAGCAGCCTTGACAGTAACTATGGCTACACCTTC; CDR3aa: CASSLDSNYGYTF
abundance: NA; d_gene: TRBD2; v_gene: TRBV7-9; j_gene: TRBJ2-6; CDR3nt: TGTGCCAGCAGCTTAGAGAGGACTAGCGGGGACTCTGGGGCCAACGTCCTGACTTTC; CDR3aa: CASSLERTSGDSGANVLTF
abundance: NA; d_gene: TRBD2; v_gene: TRBV19; j_gene: TRBJ2-5; CDR3nt: TGTGCCAGTAGCCCGGGTACTAGCGGGGGGGGGCAAGAGACCCAGTACTTC; CDR3aa: CASSPGTSGGGQETQYF
abundance: NA; d_gene: NA; v_gene: TRBV24-1; j_gene: TRBJ1-2; CDR3nt: TGTGCCACCAGTGGGGGAGTTAACTATGGCTACACCTTC; CDR3aa: CATSGGVNYGYTF
abundance: NA; d_gene: NA; v_gene: TRBV10-3; j_gene: TRBJ1-2; CDR3nt: TGTGCCATCACTATGGAGGGCCAGGCCTATGGCTACACCTTC; CDR3aa: CAITMEGQAYGYTF
abundance: NA; d_gene: NA; v_gene: TRBV29-1; j_gene: TRBJ2-5; CDR3nt: TGCAGCGTTGACCAGTCCCAAGAGACCCAGTACTTC; CDR3aa: CSVDQSQETQYF
abundance: once; d_gene: NA; v_gene: TRBV2; j_gene: TRBJ1-5; CDR3nt: TGTGCCAGCAGCCTTTCGGGGAATCAGCCCCAGCATTTT; CDR3aa: CASSLSGNQPQHF
abundance: NA; d_gene: TRBD1; v_gene: TRBV7-9; j_gene: TRBJ1-3; CDR3nt: TGTGCCAGCAGCTTTACCGGGACAGGGAATGGAAACACCATATATTTT; CDR3aa: CASSFTGTGNGNTIYF
abundance: NA; d_gene: TRBD1; v_gene: TRBV7-2; j_gene: TRBJ1-1; CDR3nt: TGTGCCAGCAGCGCATACAGGGGACACACTGAAGCTTTCTTT; CDR3aa: CASSAYRGHTEAFF
abundance: NA; d_gene: TRBD2; v_gene: TRBV11-3; j_gene: TRBJ2-1; CDR3nt: TGTGCCAGCAGCCAGGCAGCGGGGGGTAATGAGCAGTTCTTC; CDR3aa: CASSQAAGGNEQFF
abundance: NA; d_gene: TRBD2; v_gene: TRBV20-1; j_gene: TRBJ2-1; CDR3nt: TGCAGTGCTAGTGGGACTAGCGGATACAATGAGCAGTTCTTC; CDR3aa: CSASGTSGYNEQFF
abundance: NA; d_gene: TRBD2; v_gene: TRBV11-2; j_gene: TRBJ2-1; CDR3nt: TGTGCCAGCAGCCTCCCGGGGAGGGTTTACAATGAGCAGTTCTTC; CDR3aa: CASSLPGRVYNEQFF
abundance: NA; d_gene: TRBD1; v_gene: TRBV29-1; j_gene: TRBJ2-5; CDR3nt: TGCAGCGTCCGGACAGGGCAAGAGACCCAGTACTTC; CDR3aa: CSVRTGQETQYF
abundance: NA; d_gene: TRBD1; v_gene: TRBV4-1; j_gene: TRBJ1-3; CDR3nt: TGCGCCAGCAGCCAGCCCACAGGGGCTGGAAACACCATATATTTT; CDR3aa: CASSQPTGAGNTIYF
abundance: NA; d_gene: NA; v_gene: TRBV6-1; j_gene: TRBJ1-5; CDR3nt: TGTGCCAGCAGTGACCAGTCCCAGCATTTT; CDR3aa: CASSDQSQHF
abundance: NA; d_gene: TRBD2; v_gene: TRBV11-3; j_gene: TRBJ2-1; CDR3nt: TGTGCCAGCAGCTTAGGGGGGACTAGAGGCTCAGGGGAGCAGTTCTTC; CDR3aa: CASSLGGTRGSGEQFF
abundance: once; d_gene: NA; v_gene: TRBV19; j_gene: TRBJ1-4; CDR3nt: TGTGCCAGTAGTATAGGGGCAGCTAATGAAAAACTGTTTTTT; CDR3aa: CASSIGAANEKLFF
abundance: NA; d_gene: TRBD1; v_gene: TRBV3-1/TRBV3-2; j_gene: TRBJ1-1; CDR3nt: TGTGCCAGCAGCTTGACAGGGGCGAAGACTGAAGCTTTCTTT; CDR3aa: CASSLTGAKTEAFF
abundance: NA; d_gene: NA; v_gene: TRBV4-2; j_gene: TRBJ2-2; CDR3nt: TGTGCCAGCAGCCAAGGGCCAGGCGCGAACACCGGGGAGCTGTTTTTT; CDR3aa: CASSQGPGANTGELFF
abundance: NA; d_gene: TRBD2; v_gene: TRBV5-1; j_gene: TRBJ2-1; CDR3nt: TGCGCCAGCAGCTTGGGACGGACTAGCGGGGGCTACAATGAGCAGTTCTTC; CDR3aa: CASSLGRTSGGYNEQFF
abundance: NA; d_gene: TRBD1; v_gene: TRBV3-1/TRBV3-2; j_gene: TRBJ1-4; CDR3nt: TGTGCCAGCAGCCAAGGAAGGGGGCTTCGGGAAAAACTGTTTTTT; CDR3aa: CASSQGRGLREKLFF
abundance: NA; d_gene: TRBD1; v_gene: TRBV2; j_gene: TRBJ2-3; CDR3nt: TGTGCCAGCAGTGGCCGACAGGGCACTAGCACAGATACGCAGTATTTT; CDR3aa: CASSGRQGTSTDTQYF
abundance: once; d_gene: NA; v_gene: TRBV7-9; j_gene: TRBJ2-1; CDR3nt: TGTGCCAGCAGCCCCGACAGAGAAGGGCAGTTCTTC; CDR3aa: CASSPDREGQFF
abundance: NA; d_gene: NA; v_gene: TRBV19; j_gene: TRBJ2-5; CDR3nt: TGTGCCAGTAGTGGCGGGTACCAAGAGACCCAGTACTTC; CDR3aa: CASSGGYQETQYF
abundance: NA; d_gene: NA; v_gene: TRBV6-5; j_gene: TRBJ2-3; CDR3nt: TGTGCCAGCAGTTACTCTGCTAGCGGTCAGGGGGATACGCAGTATTTT; CDR3aa: CASSYSASGQGDTQYF
abundance: NA; d_gene: NA; v_gene: TRBV2; j_gene: TRBJ1-3; CDR3nt: TGTGCCACCACGGCGGGGGGGAACTCTGGAAACACCATATATTTT; CDR3aa: CATTAGGNSGNTIYF
abundance: NA; d_gene: NA; v_gene: TRBV6-5; j_gene: TRBJ2-1; CDR3nt: TGTGCCAGCAGCTCTCCTAGTACCAATGAGCAGTTCTTC; CDR3aa: CASSSPSTNEQFF
abundance: NA; d_gene: TRBD2; v_gene: TRBV27; j_gene: TRBJ2-3; CDR3nt: TGTGCCAGCAGTAGGTCTAGCGGGGGGACAGATACGCAGTATTTT; CDR3aa: CASSRSSGGTDTQYF
abundance: NA; d_gene: NA; v_gene: TRBV19; j_gene: TRBJ1-5; CDR3nt: TGTGCCAGTAGACGTAGCAGGGCCTATAGCAATCAGCCCCAGCATTTT; CDR3aa: CASRRSRAYSNQPQHF
abundance: NA; d_gene: TRBD1; v_gene: TRBV7-9; j_gene: TRBJ2-2; CDR3nt: TGTGCCAGCAGCCCCGGACAGGACCCCGGGGAGCTGTTTTTT; CDR3aa: CASSPGQDPGELFF
abundance: NA; d_gene: TRBD1; v_gene: TRBV5-4; j_gene: TRBJ1-3; CDR3nt: TGTGCCAGCAGCCCAGACAGGGGATTAGTCGGAAACACCATATATTTT; CDR3aa: CASSPDRGLVGNTIYF
abundance: NA; d_gene: TRBD1; v_gene: TRBV5-4; j_gene: TRBJ2-2; CDR3nt: TGTGCCAGCAGCTTGCAACAGGGGATCCCCGGGGAGCTGTTTTTT; CDR3aa: CASSLQQGIPGELFF
abundance: NA; d_gene: NA; v_gene: TRBV28; j_gene: TRBJ1-5; CDR3nt: TGTGCCAGCAGTTTCCAGGGTTGGCCCCAGCATTTT; CDR3aa: CASSFQGWPQHF
abundance: NA; d_gene: TRBD1; v_gene: TRBV5-1; j_gene: TRBJ1-2; CDR3nt: TGCGCCAGCAGCTTAGGGACAGGGAACTATGGCTACACCTTC; CDR3aa: CASSLGTGNYGYTF
abundance: NA; d_gene: TRBD1; v_gene: TRBV5-1; j_gene: TRBJ1-4; CDR3nt: TGCGCCAGCAGCTCCTCAGGGGGAGCTAATGAAAAACTGTTTTTT; CDR3aa: CASSSSGGANEKLFF
abundance: NA; d_gene: NA; v_gene: TRBV5-1; j_gene: TRBJ2-2; CDR3nt: TGCGCCAGCAGCCCGGTCCCCGAACGGAACACCGGGGAGCTGTTTTTT; CDR3aa: CASSPVPERNTGELFF
abundance: NA; d_gene: TRBD1; v_gene: TRBV7-7; j_gene: TRBJ2-1; CDR3nt: TGTGCCAGCAGCCCCGGGACAGATCACAATGAGCAGTTCTTC; CDR3aa: CASSPGTDHNEQFF
abundance: NA; d_gene: NA; v_gene: TRBV2; j_gene: TRBJ1-3; CDR3nt: TGTGCCAGCAGTGTTAACGGTGCAGGGACTGGAAACACCATATATTTT; CDR3aa: CASSVNGAGTGNTIYF
abundance: NA; d_gene: NA; v_gene: TRBV27; j_gene: TRBJ2-7; CDR3nt: TGTGCCAGCAGTTTAACGGGGGACAGTTTATACGAGCAGTACTTC; CDR3aa: CASSLTGDSLYEQYF
abundance: once; d_gene: NA; v_gene: TRBV19; j_gene: TRBJ2-2; CDR3nt: TGTGCCAGTAGTCCCATGGGCGGGGGCAAGATCGGGGAGCTGTTTTTT; CDR3aa: CASSPMGGGKIGELFF
abundance: once; d_gene: NA; v_gene: TRBV10-3; j_gene: TRBJ1-5; CDR3nt: TGTGCCATCAGTGGAGGGTGGAGCAATCAGCCCCAGCATTTT; CDR3aa: CAISGGWSNQPQHF